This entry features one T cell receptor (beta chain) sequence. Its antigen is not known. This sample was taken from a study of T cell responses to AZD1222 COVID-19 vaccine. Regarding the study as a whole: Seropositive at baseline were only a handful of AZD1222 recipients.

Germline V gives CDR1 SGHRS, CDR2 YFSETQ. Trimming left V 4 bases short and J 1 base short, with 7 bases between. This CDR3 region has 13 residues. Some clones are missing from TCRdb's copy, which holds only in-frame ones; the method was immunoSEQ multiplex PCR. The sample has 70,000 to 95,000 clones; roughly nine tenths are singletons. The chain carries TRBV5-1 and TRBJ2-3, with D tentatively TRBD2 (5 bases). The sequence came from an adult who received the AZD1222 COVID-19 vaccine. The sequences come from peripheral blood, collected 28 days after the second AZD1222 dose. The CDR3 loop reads CASSPGGTDTQYF. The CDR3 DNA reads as TGCGCCAGCAGCCCCGGGGGCACAGATACGCAGTATTTT.